Shown below are 21 T cell receptor beta chains from a single sample sequenced in a study of naive and memory T cell subsets. Study-level points and caveats: Especially in CD8 cells, naive repertoires contained a few larger clonotypes, possibly CD45RA-re-expressing memory cells.

Two oligonucleotides, mixed equimolar, formed the beta constant-region primer covering TRBC1 and TRBC2. Four rounds of PCR amplified the ligated cDNA using nested alpha and beta constant-region primers plus SP2. TCRdb reprocessed the UMI-ligation and nested PCR reads via MiXCR and lists one record per CDR3 protein. The sample includes 150,000 or so distinct CDR3 sequences, approximately 24% seen only once; the top ten take 0.095% to 0.12%. For these receptors, no antigen is known. Sequenced: naive CD4+ T cells from blood. Every receptor here comes from a human donor in good health.

This clonotype was detected a few times. The chain couples TRBV3-1 to TRBJ1-6; D gene ambiguous. CDR1 is LGHDT, CDR2 YNNKEL, per germline (reference sequence). The CDR3 extends over 13 amino acids. Between the trimmed V and J ends, which lost 1 base and 11 bases, there was a span of 9 bases. CDR3 nucleotides: TGTGCCAGCAGCCAAGGACCCGTCGCACCCCTCCACTTT. It translates to CASSQGPVAPLHF.

This clonotype was picked up many times. The rearrangement links TRBV19 to TRBJ2-2; D might be TRBD2 (5 bases). The CDR3 length is 15 residues. The germline V and J ends were trimmed by 3 bases and 1 base, with 9 bases remaining between them. The germline V gene has CDR1 LNHDA and CDR2 SQIVND (reference sequence). The CDR3 sequence is CASSIRELNTGELFF. CDR3 sequence (DNA): TGTGCCAGTAGTATTAGGGAGCTGAACACCGGGGAGCTGTTTTTT.

The chain carries TRBV5-1 and TRBJ2-1, with D hard to call. The CDR3 runs to 14 residues. CDR1 SGHRS and CDR2 YFSETQ come from the germline V gene. V gave up 4 bases and J gave up 4 bases, with 12 bases separating them. This chain's CDR3 is CASSLGGKYNEQFF. CDR3 sequence (DNA): TGCGCCAGCAGCCTGGGCGGCAAATACAATGAGCAGTTCTTC.

V usage is TRBV4-2 and J usage is TRBJ2-3, with 8 bases fitting TRBD1. Germline V CDR1 and CDR2: LGHNA, YNFKEQ. The V and J ends lost 1 base and 2 bases, in that order; junction bases with no gene match: 5. This CDR3 has 16 residues. DNA for the CDR3: TGTGCCAGCAGCCAAGTAATGACAGGGGCCACAGATACGCAGTATTTT. Translated: CASSQVMTGATDTQYF.

This clonotype was seen only a few times. The gene calls are TRBV12-3 or TRBV12-4 and TRBJ2-1, with a tentative D call TRBD2 (6 bases). This CDR3 has 16 amino acids. With 3 bases removed from V and 1 base from J, the gap between germline ends came to 13 bases. The CDR3 sequence is CASSFPGGASYNEQFF. The CDR3 nucleotides read TGTGCCAGCAGTTTCCCCGGGGGTGCGTCCTACAATGAGCAGTTCTTC.

This clonotype occurred many times. The gene calls are TRBV28 and TRBJ1-5; no definite D call. This CDR3 has 14 amino acids. The ends were cut back, 3 bases at V and 6 bases at J, with 12 bases in the middle. CDR1 is MDHEN and CDR2 is SYDVKM in the germline V gene. The DNA for the CDR3 is TGTGCCAGCAGTTTTCCCGGGATGGGTCAGCCCCAGCATTTT. As protein: CASSFPGMGQPQHF. The entire variable domain, with the rest obtained from reference TRBV28 and TRBJ1-5, is as follows: DVKVTQSSRYLVKRTGEKVFLECVQDMDHENMFWYRQDPGLGLRLIYFSYDVKMKEKGDIPEGYSVSREKKERFSLILESASTNQTSMYLCASSFPGMGQPQHFGDGTRLSIL.

This clonotype was picked up a small number of times. The rearrangement links TRBV20-1 to TRBJ1-2; D perhaps matches TRBD1 (6 bases). The germline V gene has CDR1 DFQATT and CDR2 SNEGSKA (reference sequence). CDR3 size: 14 residues. Trimming shortened V by 7 bases and J by 5 bases, and 20 bases separated the two germline ends. This CDR3 is CSGMRQDLIYGYTF. CDR3 DNA sequence: TGCAGTGGGATGCGACAGGATCTAATATATGGCTACACCTTC.

This clonotype was observed many times. The chain joins TRBV20-1 to TRBJ2-7; no firm D call. The V gene lost 6 bases and the J gene lost 5 bases, with 11 bases spanning the gap. Germline loops: CDR1 DFQATT, CDR2 SNEGSKA (reference sequence). The CDR3 loop spans 11 amino acids. The CDR3 protein is CSATPGHEQYF. DNA for the CDR3: TGCAGTGCCACCCCCGGGCACGAGCAGTACTTC.

This clonotype has only one observation. The CDR3 is CASSYSSLLLGAGELFF. As DNA, the CDR3 is TGTGCCAGCAGTTACTCGTCGTTGTTGTTGGGGGCCGGGGAGCTGTTTTTT. The rearrangement links TRBV6-5 to TRBJ2-2; tentatively, D is TRBD1 or TRBD2 (5 bases each). The CDR3 runs 17 residues. Germline values: CDR1 MNHEY, CDR2 SVGAGI. V lost 0 bases, J lost 6 bases, and 17 bases lay in between.

The table lists this clonotype with a count of one. The chain carries TRBV6-6 and TRBJ2-1; D may be TRBD1 (6 bases). V was shortened by 6 bases and J by 7 bases, with 13 bases between the two germline ends. Germline-derived CDR1 and CDR2 are MNHNY and SVGAGI (reference sequence). CDR3 length: 13 amino acids. This CDR3 reads CASRDMGANEQFF. DNA of the CDR3: TGTGCCAGCAGGGACATGGGGGCTAATGAGCAGTTCTTC.

This clonotype was picked up a small number of times. The chain uses TRBV9 and TRBJ2-3; the D gene is possibly TRBD2 (6 bases). The CDR3 length is 14 residues. V lost 2 bases to trimming and J lost 0 bases, with 7 bases between them. The germline V gene has CDR1 SGDLS and CDR2 YYNGEE. CDR3 loop: CASSVTRSTDTQYF. DNA of the CDR3: TGTGCCAGCAGCGTGACTAGAAGCACAGATACGCAGTATTTT. The whole variable domain, remainder taken from reference TRBV9 and TRBJ2-3, is DSGVTQTPKHLITATGQRVTLRCSPRSGDLSVYWYQQSLDQGLQFLIQYYNGEERAKGNILERFSAQQFPDLHSELNLSSLELGDSALYFCASSVTRSTDTQYFGPGTRLTVL.

The chain has TRBV5-1 and TRBJ1-1, with D maybe TRBD1 (5 bases). This CDR3 spans 16 amino acids. The ends were cut back, 1 base at V and 4 bases at J, with 17 bases in the middle. In germline, CDR1 is SGHRS, CDR2 YFSETQ. The CDR3 nucleotides are TGCGCCAGCAGCTTGTCCCGGACAAGTGGAAGCACTGAAGCTTTCTTT. It is translated as CASSLSRTSGSTEAFF.

This clonotype has a handful of counts. V and J are TRBV7-6 and TRBJ2-3; 8 positions agree with TRBD2. Germline loops: CDR1 SGHVS, CDR2 FNYEAQ. CDR3 size: 15 residues. V trimming: 1 base; J trimming: 4 bases; junction bases outside the gene matches: 4. Here the CDR3 DNA reads TGTGCCAGCAGCTTAGGCGGGAGGTGGGCAGATACGCAGTATTTT. Translated: CASSLGGRWADTQYF.

The J gene is TRBJ2-4, the V gene TRBV18, with D unclear. Per the germline V gene, CDR1 is KGHSH and CDR2 is LQKENI. There are 11 residues in the CDR3. V was clipped by 3 bases and J by 13 bases, with 10 bases between them. CDR3 loop: CASSPGKSQYF. DNA of the CDR3: TGTGCCAGCTCACCTGGCAAGTCCCAGTACTTC.

V gene TRBV23-1 combines with J gene TRBJ2-3; 9 nucleotides line up with TRBD2. TRBV23-1 is assigned to the ORF class and has an uncertain function. The CDR3 consists of 19 residues. With V trimmed by 8 bases and J by 2 bases, 20 bases remained unmatched. The chain's CDR3 is CASPRSELAGYASTDTQYF. CDR3 DNA sequence: TGCGCCAGCCCTCGATCGGAACTAGCGGGCTACGCCTCCACAGATACGCAGTATTTT.

In this sample, this clonotype turned up many times. This chain joins TRBV6-7 and TRBJ2-7; 7 positions match TRBD1. TRBV6-7 counts as an open reading frame of uncertain function. The CDR3 consists of 12 residues. V dropped 10 bases and J dropped 0; count of bases not matched to a gene: 3. In DNA, the CDR3 is TGTGCCACCAGGGACAGCTCCTACGAGCAGTACTTC. Amino acid sequence: CATRDSSYEQYF.

The chain combines TRBV28 with TRBJ2-1; D unresolved. CDR3 size: 15 residues. V lost 6 bases, J lost 6 bases, and 18 bases lay in between. Germline loops: CDR1 MDHEN, CDR2 SYDVKM. The chain's CDR3 is CASRVRRALGNEQFF. For the CDR3, the DNA is TGTGCCAGCAGGGTGAGACGGGCCTTAGGCAATGAGCAGTTCTTC.

The chain recombines TRBV6-2 or TRBV6-3 with TRBJ2-7, with 8 bases matching TRBD1. Per the germline V gene, CDR1 is MNHEY and CDR2 is SVGEGT. Unmatched junction bases numbered 11, after V lost 5 bases and J lost 2 bases. CDR3 size: 16 residues. Here the CDR3 DNA reads TGTGCCAGCAGTCTCCCCCCCGGGACAGGCACCTACGAGCAGTACTTC. Translation gives CASSLPPGTGTYEQYF.

This clonotype occurred once. J is TRBJ1-5 and V is TRBV7-6; 9 bases match TRBD1. The CDR3 is 16 amino acids. V shed 5 bases and J 5 bases; nucleotides not matched to a gene: 10. Germline CDR1 reads SGHVS; CDR2 reads FNYEAQ. CDR3 loop: CASSPGQGIGDQPQHF. The CDR3 nucleotides are TGTGCCAGCAGCCCTGGACAGGGGATAGGCGATCAGCCCCAGCATTTT.

This clonotype was counted at least ten times. V gene TRBV5-8 combines with J gene TRBJ1-5; 8 bases map to TRBD1. V shed 3 bases, J shed 4 bases, and the junction held 3 bases outside the gene matches. The germline V gene has CDR1 SGHTS and CDR2 YDEGEE. This CDR3 is 14 amino acids long. The chain's CDR3 is CASSSQGANQPQHF. Here the CDR3 DNA reads TGTGCCAGCAGCTCCCAGGGGGCGAATCAGCCCCAGCATTTT. The full variable domain, completed using reference TRBV5-8 and TRBJ1-5, is EAGVTQSPTHLIKTRGQQATLRCSPISGHTSVYWYQQALGLGLQFLLWYDEGEERNRGNFPPRFSGRQFPNYSSELNVNALELEDSALYLCASSSQGANQPQHFGDGTRLSIL.

The V gene is TRBV10-1, the J gene TRBJ2-7; D is undetermined. V lost 3 bases and J 0 bases, leaving 12 bases between the germline ends. Germline V lookup: CDR1 WNHNN, CDR2 SYGVQD (reference sequence). This CDR3 has 15 residues. The CDR3 coding sequence is TGCGCCAGCAGTGAATTTCTTGGCGGCTCCTACGAGCAGTACTTC. It translates to CASSEFLGGSYEQYF.